A single sample is the source of the 9 T cell receptor beta chains below, sequenced in a study of T cells in Graves' hyperthyroidism and ophthalmopathy. TCR beta CDR3 regions were amplified from RNA. Using the HTBI primer set, a first-round RT-PCR was run on the TCR CDR3. TCRdb passed the multiplex PCR reads through MiXCR, listing each CDR3 protein once. The repertoire holds about 420,000 distinct CDR3 sequences, 15% to 19% seen once, with 7.5% to 8% in the top ten. Sequencing was carried out using blood. The receptors stem from a woman under 30 with Graves' hyperthyroidism.

The genes are TRBV30 and TRBJ2-6; 9 positions match TRBD1. The V segment lost 4 bases and the J segment 1 base; nucleotides outside the gene matches: 17. This CDR3 has 20 amino acids. Germline V gene lookup returns CDR1 GTSNPN and CDR2 SVGIG (reference sequence). The CDR3, as DNA: TGTGCCTGGACTGCCGCCTTTCCGGGACAGGGTGCTTCTGGGGCCAACGTCCTGACTTTC. It encodes CAWTAAFPGQGASGANVLTF. Supplemented by reference TRBV30 and TRBJ2-6, the full variable domain reads SQTIHQWPATLVQPVGSPLSLECTVEGTSNPNLYWYRQAAGRGLQLLFYSVGIGQISSEVPQNLSASRPQDRQFILSSKKLLLSDSGFYLCAWTAAFPGQGASGANVLTFGAGSRLTVL.

In this sample, this clonotype turned up many times. The chain combines TRBV6-1 with TRBJ2-1; D assignment may be TRBD1 or TRBD2 (5 bases each). This CDR3 has 15 residues. Trimming took 1 base from V and 0 from J, leaving 7 bases between them. Germline V gene data show CDR1 as MNHNS and CDR2 as SASEGT. In DNA form, the CDR3 reads TGTGCCAGCAGTGAAGGGGGGAGCTCCTACAATGAGCAGTTCTTC. This translates into CASSEGGSSYNEQFF.

In the case of this clonotype: This may arise from a read error, as a much more abundant clone is one base away. The rearrangement links TRBV7-2 to TRBJ1-5; D ambiguous. There are 15 residues in the CDR3. Trimming stripped 0 bases from V and 7 bases from J, with 13 bases between. CDR1 SGHTA and CDR2 FQGNSA come from the germline V gene. The CDR3 region has the DNA TGTGCCAGCAGCTTAGCGGAGGGTTTAAAACAGCCCCAGCATTTT. Residues: CASSLAEGLKQPQHF.

This clonotype appeared many times. The CDR3 loop reads CATSDPGTEMGYTF. As DNA, the CDR3 is TGTGCCACCAGTGATCCCGGGACAGAGATGGGCTACACCTTC. The V gene is TRBV24-1, the J gene TRBJ1-2; TRBD1 matches at 7 bases. This CDR3 has 14 residues. V was clipped by 3 bases and J by 8 bases; unmatched bases: 8. CDR1 and CDR2 (germline): KGHDR, SFDVKD.

This clonotype was detected ten times or more. The rearrangement joins TRBV6-6 to TRBJ1-1; TRBD1 is a possible D gene (5 bases). CDR3 length: 14 amino acids. The germline V gene has CDR1 MNHNY and CDR2 SVGAGI (reference sequence). V was pared by 0 bases and J by 6 bases, with 11 bases between. CDR3 sequence reads: CASSYSRGVPEAFF. The CDR3 nucleotides are TGTGCCAGCAGTTACTCGAGGGGAGTCCCTGAAGCTTTCTTT.

This clonotype was detected ten times or more. V and J are TRBV6-5 and TRBJ2-1, with TRBD2 as a possible D gene (6 bases). The CDR3 covers 17 residues. Between the trimmed V and J ends, which lost 0 bases and 2 bases, there was a span of 14 bases. The V gene's germline CDR1 is MNHEY and CDR2 SVGAGI. The CDR3 bases are TGTGCCAGCAGTTACTCTTTCTCGACTAGTCCCTACAATGAGCAGTTCTTC. Encoded protein: CASSYSFSTSPYNEQFF.

This clonotype was observed many times. The chain employs TRBV2 and TRBJ1-2; 8 positions agree with TRBD1. The CDR3 has 13 amino acids. Trimming removed 2 bases from V and 6 bases from J; junction bases left unmatched: 2. The germline V gene encodes CDR1 SNHLY and CDR2 FYNNEI. CDR3 sequence: CASSEQGAHGYTF. Here the CDR3 DNA reads TGTGCCAGCAGTGAACAGGGGGCGCATGGCTACACCTTC.

The V and J genes are TRBV19 and TRBJ2-7; D not certain. This CDR3 has 13 residues. Germline loops: CDR1 LNHDA, CDR2 SQIVND (reference sequence). V was pared by 5 bases and J by 3 bases, with 11 bases between. CDR3 in amino acids: CASSFGPGYEQYF. CDR3 bases: TGTGCCAGTAGTTTTGGACCCGGCTACGAGCAGTACTTC.

This clonotype occurred a few times. CDR3 nucleotides: TGTGCCAGTAACAGGGGAGACACCGGGGAGCTGTTTTTT. Translation gives CASNRGDTGELFF. The rearrangement joins TRBV6-1 to TRBJ2-2, with TRBD1 matching 7 bases. Germline lookup yields CDR1 MNHNS and CDR2 SASEGT. The junction had 4 bases not matched to a gene; V was cut back by 9 bases and J by 3 bases. The CDR3 is 13 residues long.